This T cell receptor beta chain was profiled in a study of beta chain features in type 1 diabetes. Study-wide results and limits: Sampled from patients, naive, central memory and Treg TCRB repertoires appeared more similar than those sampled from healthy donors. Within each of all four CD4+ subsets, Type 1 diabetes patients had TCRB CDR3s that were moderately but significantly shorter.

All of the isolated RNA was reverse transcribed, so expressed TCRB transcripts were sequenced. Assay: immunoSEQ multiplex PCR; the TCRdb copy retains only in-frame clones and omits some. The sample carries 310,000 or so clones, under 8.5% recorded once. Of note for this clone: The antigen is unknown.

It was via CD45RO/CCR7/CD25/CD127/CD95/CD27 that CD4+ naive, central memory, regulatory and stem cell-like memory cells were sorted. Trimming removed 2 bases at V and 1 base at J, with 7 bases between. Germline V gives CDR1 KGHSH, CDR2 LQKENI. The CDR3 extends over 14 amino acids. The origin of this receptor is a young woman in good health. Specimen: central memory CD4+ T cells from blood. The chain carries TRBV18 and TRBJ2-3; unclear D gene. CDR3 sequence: CASSPSFGTDTQYF. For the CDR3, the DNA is TGTGCCAGCTCACCATCATTTGGCACAGATACGCAGTATTTT.